This T cell receptor (beta chain) was retrieved from a study of technical replicates of blood from a handful of donors. The CDR3 extends over 14 amino acids. Germline V lookup: CDR1 SGHNT, CDR2 YYREEE (reference sequence). Trimming took off 1 base at V and 6 bases at J, with 13 bases between the two ends. Here immunoSEQ multiplex PCR was the method, and the copy in TCRdb shows in-frame clones only, minus some. The sample consists of approximately 94,000 clones, about 96% of them appearing once. The sequenced sample consisted of T cells isolated from PBMCs. The TCR sequence derives from a human donor in good health. The chain uses TRBV5-4 and TRBJ1-2, with a weak D call TRBD1 (6 bases). Here the CDR3 reads CASSLTQGSHGYTF. CDR3 sequence (DNA): TGTGCCAGCAGCTTGACACAGGGTAGTCATGGCTACACCTTC.